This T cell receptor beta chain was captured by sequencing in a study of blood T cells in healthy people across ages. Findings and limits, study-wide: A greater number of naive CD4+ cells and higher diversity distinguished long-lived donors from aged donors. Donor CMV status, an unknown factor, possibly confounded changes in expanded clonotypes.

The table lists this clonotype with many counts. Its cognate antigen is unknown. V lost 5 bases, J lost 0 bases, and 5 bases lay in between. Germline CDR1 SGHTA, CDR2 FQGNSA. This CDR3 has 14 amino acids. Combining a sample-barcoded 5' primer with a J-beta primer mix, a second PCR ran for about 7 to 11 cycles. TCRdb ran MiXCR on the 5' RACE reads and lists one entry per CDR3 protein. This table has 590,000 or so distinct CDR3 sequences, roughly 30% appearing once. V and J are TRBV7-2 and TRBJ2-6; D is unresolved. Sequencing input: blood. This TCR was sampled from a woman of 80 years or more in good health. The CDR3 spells CASSPSSGANVLTF. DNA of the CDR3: TGTGCCAGCAGCCCGAGCTCTGGGGCCAACGTCCTGACTTTC. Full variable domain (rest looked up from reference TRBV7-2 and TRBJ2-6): GAGVSQSPSNKVTEKGKDVELRCDPISGHTALYWYRQSLGQGLEFLIYFQGNSAPDKSGLPSDRFSAERTGGSVSTLTIQRTQQEDSAVYLCASSPSSGANVLTFGAGSRLTVL.